This entry describes one TCR beta chain. Its target is unknown. The sample belongs to a study of CD8 T cells in Susac syndrome. Germline V gives CDR1 DFQATT, CDR2 SNEGSKA (reference sequence). The CDR3 spans 16 residues. Trimming cost V 2 bases and J 4 bases, with 18 bases left between them. About 0.45 to 1 ug RNA was reverse transcribed with random hexamers. It was immunoSEQ multiplex PCR that amplified TCR beta CDR3 across 54 Vbeta and 13 Jbeta. Each CDR3 protein is one row after TCRdb ran MiXCR on the immunoSEQ multiplex PCR reads. The sample lists 65,000 to 100,000 distinct CDR3 sequences; 90% to 97% were seen once. General study points: Within total CD8+ repertoires, some 15 Susac-specific public clones were found, and within CD8+ TEMRA repertoires, several.

Material for sequencing was CD8+ T cells from PBMCs. The chain joins TRBV20-1 to TRBJ1-5; a weak D match, TRBD1 (6 bases). The clonotype was recovered from a human donor with Susac syndrome. The CDR3 bases are TGCAGTGCTAGAAGGGGCAGGGAAAGGGGGAATCAGCCCCAGCATTTT. It codes for CSARRGRERGNQPQHF.